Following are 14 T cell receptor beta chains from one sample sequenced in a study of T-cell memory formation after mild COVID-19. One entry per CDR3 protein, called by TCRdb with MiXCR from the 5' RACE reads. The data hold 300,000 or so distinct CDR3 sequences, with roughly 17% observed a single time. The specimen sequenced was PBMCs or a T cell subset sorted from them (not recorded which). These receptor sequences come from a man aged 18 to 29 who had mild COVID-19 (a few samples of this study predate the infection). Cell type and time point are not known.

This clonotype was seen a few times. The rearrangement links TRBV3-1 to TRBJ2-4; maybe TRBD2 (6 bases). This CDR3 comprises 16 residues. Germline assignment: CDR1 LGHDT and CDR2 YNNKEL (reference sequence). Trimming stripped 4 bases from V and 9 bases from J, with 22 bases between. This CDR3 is CASSRAFTGGAGIQYF. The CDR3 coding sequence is TGTGCCAGCAGCCGCGCCTTCACTGGCGGGGCAGGCATTCAGTACTTC.

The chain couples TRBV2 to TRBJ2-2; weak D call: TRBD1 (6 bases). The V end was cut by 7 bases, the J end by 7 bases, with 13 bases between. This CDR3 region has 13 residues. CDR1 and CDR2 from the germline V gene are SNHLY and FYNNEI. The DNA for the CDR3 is TGTGCCAGCACCGGACAGCCTGGCGGGGAGCTGTTTTTT. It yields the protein CASTGQPGGELFF.

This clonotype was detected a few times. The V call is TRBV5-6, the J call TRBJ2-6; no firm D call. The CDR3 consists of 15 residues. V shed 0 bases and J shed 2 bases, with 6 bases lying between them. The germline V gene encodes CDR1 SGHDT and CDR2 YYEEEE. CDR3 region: CASSLELTGANVLTF. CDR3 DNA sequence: TGTGCCAGCAGCTTGGAGCTAACTGGGGCCAACGTCCTGACTTTC.

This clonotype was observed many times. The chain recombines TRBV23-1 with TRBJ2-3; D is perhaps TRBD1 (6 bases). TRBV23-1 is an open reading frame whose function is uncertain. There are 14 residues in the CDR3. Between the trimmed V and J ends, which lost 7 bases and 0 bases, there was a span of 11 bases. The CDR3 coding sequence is TGCGCCAGCATTACAGGGTCGAGCACAGATACGCAGTATTTT. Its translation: CASITGSSTDTQYF.

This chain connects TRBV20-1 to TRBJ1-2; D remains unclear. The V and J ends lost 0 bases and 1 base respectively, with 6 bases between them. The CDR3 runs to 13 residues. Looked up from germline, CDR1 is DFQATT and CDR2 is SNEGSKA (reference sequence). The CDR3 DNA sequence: TGCAGTGCTAGAGATTGGGGTAACTATGGCTACACCTTC. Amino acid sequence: CSARDWGNYGYTF.

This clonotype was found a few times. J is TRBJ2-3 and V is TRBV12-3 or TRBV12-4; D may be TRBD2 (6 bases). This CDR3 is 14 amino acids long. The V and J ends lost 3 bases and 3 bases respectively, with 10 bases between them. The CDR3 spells CASSFVGGTDTQYF. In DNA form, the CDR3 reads TGTGCCAGCAGTTTCGTCGGAGGGACAGATACGCAGTATTTT.

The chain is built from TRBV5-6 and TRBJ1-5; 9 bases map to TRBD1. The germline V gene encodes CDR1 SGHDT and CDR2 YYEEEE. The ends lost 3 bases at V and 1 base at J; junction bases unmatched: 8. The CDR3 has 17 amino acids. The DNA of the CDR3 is TGTGCCAGCAGCTCGAGGGGACAGGGTAGGAGCAATCAGCCCCAGCATTTT. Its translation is CASSSRGQGRSNQPQHF.

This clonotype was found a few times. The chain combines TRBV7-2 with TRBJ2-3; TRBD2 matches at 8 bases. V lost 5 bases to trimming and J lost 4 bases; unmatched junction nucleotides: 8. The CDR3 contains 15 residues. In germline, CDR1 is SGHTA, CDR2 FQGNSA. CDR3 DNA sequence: TGTGCCAGCAGCCTGACTAGCGTGAATGCAGATACGCAGTATTTT. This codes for CASSLTSVNADTQYF.

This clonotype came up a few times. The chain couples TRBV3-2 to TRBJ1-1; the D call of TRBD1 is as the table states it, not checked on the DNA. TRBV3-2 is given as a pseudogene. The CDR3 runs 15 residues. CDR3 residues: CASSPTGMWNTEAFF. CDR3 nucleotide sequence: TGTGCCAGCAGCCCTACAGGGATGTGGAACACTGAAGCTTTCTTT.

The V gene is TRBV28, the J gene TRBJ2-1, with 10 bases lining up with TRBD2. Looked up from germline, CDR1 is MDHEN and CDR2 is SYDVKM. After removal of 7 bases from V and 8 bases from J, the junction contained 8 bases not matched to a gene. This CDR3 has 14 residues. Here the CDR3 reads CASMGAGGRHEQFF. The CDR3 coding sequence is TGTGCCAGCATGGGAGCGGGGGGGCGCCATGAGCAGTTCTTC.

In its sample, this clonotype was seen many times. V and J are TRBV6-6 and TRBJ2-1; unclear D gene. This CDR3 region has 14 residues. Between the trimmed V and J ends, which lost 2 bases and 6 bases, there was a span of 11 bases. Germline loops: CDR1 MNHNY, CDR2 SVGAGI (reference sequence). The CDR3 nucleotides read TGTGCCAGCAGTTACGGGCAGGCGGTCAATGAGCAGTTCTTC. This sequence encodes CASSYGQAVNEQFF.

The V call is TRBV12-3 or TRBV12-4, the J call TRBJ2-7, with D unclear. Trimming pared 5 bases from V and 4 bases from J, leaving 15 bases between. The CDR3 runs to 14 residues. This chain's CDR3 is CASSGPGCFYEQYF. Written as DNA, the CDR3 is TGTGCCAGCAGTGGGCCTGGGTGCTTTTACGAGCAGTACTTC.

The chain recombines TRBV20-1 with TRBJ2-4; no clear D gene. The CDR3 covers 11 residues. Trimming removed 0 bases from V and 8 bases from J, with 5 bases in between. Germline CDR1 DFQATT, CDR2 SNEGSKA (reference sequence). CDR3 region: CSARDLDIQYF. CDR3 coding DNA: TGCAGTGCTAGAGATTTGGACATTCAGTACTTC.

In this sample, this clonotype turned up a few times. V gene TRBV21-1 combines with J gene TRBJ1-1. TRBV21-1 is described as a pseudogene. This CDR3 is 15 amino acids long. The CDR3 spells CASSKSGRTNTEAFF. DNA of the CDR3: TGTGCCAGCAGCAAGTCCGGCAGGACGAACACTGAAGCTTTCTTT.